One and the same sample provided the 28 T cell receptor beta chains below, sequenced in a study of blood T cells in healthy people across ages. Primers used in a second PCR of roughly 6 to 11 cycles were a sample-barcoded 5' primer and a J-beta primer mix. MiXCR was run by TCRdb on the 5' RACE reads, yielding one entry per CDR3 protein. The table has some 880,000 distinct CDR3 sequences, roughly 40% seen once. The material sequenced was blood. Receptors originate from a young man in good health.

This rearrangement joins TRBV12-3 or TRBV12-4 to TRBJ2-3, with TRBD2 identical over 11 bases. CDR3 length equals 15 residues. Trimming at V came to 7 bases and at J to 4 bases, leaving 7 bases not matched to a gene. CDR3: CASKGVAGGPDTQYF. The CDR3 region has the DNA TGTGCCAGCAAGGGAGTAGCGGGGGGGCCAGATACGCAGTATTTT.

This clonotype has more than one count but fewer than ten. The chain carries TRBV25-1 and TRBJ2-1; 8 positions match TRBD1. CDR1 is MGHDK and CDR2 is SYGVNS in the germline V gene. CDR3 length: 13 amino acids. With V trimmed by 6 bases and J by 10 bases, 8 bases remained unmatched. This CDR3 reads CASRMQGAGEQFF. CDR3 in DNA: TGTGCCAGCAGGATGCAGGGGGCAGGAGAGCAGTTCTTC. The complete variable domain, with remaining parts taken from reference TRBV25-1 and TRBJ2-1, reads EADIYQTPRYLVIGTGKKITLECSQTMGHDKMYWYQQDPGMELHLIHYSYGVNSTEKGDLSSESTVSRIRTEHFPLTLESARPSHTSQYLCASRMQGAGEQFFGPGTRLTVL.

This chain connects TRBV20-1 to TRBJ1-6, with D unclear. This CDR3 region has 15 residues. Germline values: CDR1 DFQATT, CDR2 SNEGSKA (reference sequence). Trimming removed 2 bases at V and 6 bases at J, with 14 bases between. The CDR3 DNA reads as TGCAGTGCTAGATCCCTCCGGATTGGTAATTCACCCCTCCACTTT. Amino acids: CSARSLRIGNSPLHF.

This clonotype was observed a few times. The rearrangement joins TRBV6-8 to TRBJ1-5; weak D call: TRBD1 (5 bases). This CDR3 region has 15 residues. V lost 5 bases and J 5 bases, leaving 16 bases between the germline ends. Germline V gene data show CDR1 as MNHGY and CDR2 as SAAAGT. The CDR3: CASSPPRGIHQPQHF. CDR3 coding DNA: TGTGCCAGCAGTCCCCCGCGGGGGATCCATCAGCCCCAGCATTTT.

This clonotype has just one count. This may come from a read error, since a much larger clone is one base off. The V gene is TRBV2, the J gene TRBJ2-6; maybe TRBD1 (6 bases). With 8 bases removed from V and 2 bases from J, the gap between germline ends came to 16 bases. CDR1 and CDR2 (germline): SNHLY, FYNNEI. The CDR3 totals 16 residues. Written as DNA, the CDR3 is TGTGCCAGCGCCGGACAGACCTACCCTGGGGCCAACGTCCTGACTTTC. The encoded protein is CASAGQTYPGANVLTF.

This clonotype came up a few times. A read error may be the cause here, since a much bigger clone is one base away. The chain combines TRBV6-2 or TRBV6-3 with TRBJ2-7, with D hard to call. Germline assignment: CDR1 MNHEY and CDR2 SVGEGT. The CDR3 loop spans 13 amino acids. V dropped 2 bases and J dropped 0 bases, with 5 bases sitting between them. CDR3 region: CASSYGISYEQYF. The CDR3 bases are TGTGCCAGCAGTTACGGGATCTCCTACGAGCAGTACTTC.

This clonotype appeared many times. The J gene is TRBJ2-1, the V gene TRBV12-3 or TRBV12-4; 8 nucleotides align to TRBD2. V dropped 3 bases and J dropped 3; count of bases not matched to a gene: 7. The CDR3 has 16 amino acids. CDR3 sequence reads: CASSFAGGDFYNEQFF. Here the CDR3 DNA reads TGTGCCAGCAGTTTCGCGGGGGGTGACTTCTACAATGAGCAGTTCTTC.

Only one count was recorded for this clonotype. The V gene is TRBV6-6, the J gene TRBJ2-1; a possible D gene is TRBD2 (5 bases). CDR1 and CDR2 (germline): MNHNY, SVGAGI (reference sequence). Trimming cost V 5 bases and J 2 bases, with 16 bases left between them. This CDR3 comprises 16 residues. Here the CDR3 reads CASSPPGRSPYNEQFF. CDR3 DNA sequence: TGTGCCAGCAGTCCCCCGGGGAGAAGTCCCTACAATGAGCAGTTCTTC.

The chain uses TRBV12-3 or TRBV12-4 and TRBJ2-2; TRBD2 matches 7 bases. The CDR3 totals 15 residues. J lost 4 bases, V lost 8 bases, and 10 bases had no gene match. CDR3 nucleotide sequence: TGTGCCAGCGCTGGGGAGGGAAGCGTCACCGGGGAGCTGTTTTTT. Its translation is CASAGEGSVTGELFF.

The rearrangement links TRBV5-1 to TRBJ1-4, with a tentative D call TRBD1 (5 bases). Germline V gene data show CDR1 as SGHRS and CDR2 as YFSETQ. The CDR3 is 20 amino acids. Trimming left V 3 bases short and J 0 bases short, with 24 bases between. The CDR3 DNA is TGCGCCAGCAGCTCGGAATTCCGGACTGGGGCAGAGGCAACTAATGAAAAACTGTTTTTT. Amino acid sequence: CASSSEFRTGAEATNEKLFF.

This clonotype was recorded once. The CDR3 sequence is CASRRDSSSYNEQFF. In DNA form, the CDR3 reads TGTGCCAGCAGACGGGACAGTAGCTCCTACAATGAGCAGTTCTTC. The chain employs TRBV7-3 and TRBJ2-1; 7 nucleotides line up with TRBD1. Trimming removed 6 bases from V and 0 bases from J; junction bases left unmatched: 5. This CDR3 has 15 residues. The germline gives CDR1 SGHTA, CDR2 FQGTGA.

The rearrangement joins TRBV30 to TRBJ2-5; TRBD1 matches 11 bases. CDR3 size: 15 residues. Germline V lookup: CDR1 GTSNPN, CDR2 SVGIG (reference sequence). V lost 2 bases to trimming and J lost 2 bases; unmatched junction nucleotides: 4. CDR3 sequence: CAWSWTGGLQETQYF. In DNA, the CDR3 is TGTGCCTGGAGTTGGACAGGGGGCCTTCAAGAGACCCAGTACTTC.

This clonotype was observed a few times. The chain employs TRBV6-1 and TRBJ2-6; 10 bases line up with TRBD1. The CDR3 sequence is 19 residues long. Germline V gene data show CDR1 as MNHNS and CDR2 as SASEGT. Losses at the gene ends were 6 bases for V and 0 bases for J; bases not matched to a gene: 11. The CDR3 DNA is TGTGCCAGCAGCATCGCGTCGGGACAGGGGTTCTCTGGGGCCAACGTCCTGACTTTC. Translation gives CASSIASGQGFSGANVLTF.

As regards this clonotype: One base away lies a much larger clone, so this may be a sequencing read error. The V gene is TRBV20-1, the J gene TRBJ2-7, with D possibly being TRBD1 (6 bases). Per germline, CDR1 DFQATT and CDR2 SNEGSKA (reference sequence). This CDR3 is built from 16 residues. V gave up 4 bases and J gave up 3 bases, with 22 bases separating them. The CDR3 is CSAIGQIQPRFYEQYF. CDR3 nucleotides: TGCAGTGCTATCGGACAGATTCAGCCCCGCTTCTACGAGCAGTACTTC.

This clonotype was found a few times. The DNA for the CDR3 is TGTGCCAGCAGTGCCGGACTAGCCAGGACGGATACGCAGTATTTT. It is translated as CASSAGLARTDTQYF. J is TRBJ2-3 and V is TRBV6-2 or TRBV6-3; 8 nucleotides align to TRBD2. Germline V CDR1 and CDR2: MNHEY, SVGEGT. The CDR3 loop spans 15 amino acids. V trimming: 5 bases; J trimming: 6 bases; junction bases outside the gene matches: 10.

CDR3 DNA sequence: TGTGCCAGCAGTGCGCTCCAGGGGGGCTACAATGAGCAGTTCTTC. It is translated as CASSALQGGYNEQFF. The gene calls are TRBV2 and TRBJ2-1; the D gene is possibly TRBD1 (7 bases). Germline V gene sequence: CDR1 SNHLY, CDR2 FYNNEI. This CDR3 is built from 15 residues. With 4 bases removed from V and 3 bases from J, the gap between germline ends came to 13 bases.

This rearrangement joins TRBV7-2 to TRBJ1-6, with a tentative D call TRBD1 (6 bases). CDR1 is SGHTA, CDR2 FQGNSA, per germline. Trimming removed 2 bases at V and 0 bases at J, with 11 bases between. This CDR3 has 17 amino acids. The CDR3 sequence: CASSLYREHSYNSPLHF. For the CDR3, the DNA is TGTGCCAGCAGCTTATACAGGGAACACTCCTATAATTCACCCCTCCACTTT.

This clonotype was picked up one time. The J gene is TRBJ1-5, the V gene TRBV4-1; the D gene is possibly TRBD1 (5 bases). Germline V gene data show CDR1 as MGHRA and CDR2 as YSYEKL. Trimming stripped 0 bases from V and 2 bases from J, with 20 bases between. The CDR3 sequence is 19 residues long. CDR3 region: CASSQEVEFGGTGNQPQHF. CDR3 sequence (DNA): TGCGCCAGCAGCCAAGAAGTTGAGTTCGGGGGGACGGGCAATCAGCCCCAGCATTTT.

This chain uses TRBV5-5 with TRBJ2-5; D call uncertain. Germline assignment: CDR1 SGHKS and CDR2 YYEKEE (reference sequence). Trimming removed 3 bases at V and 11 bases at J, with 17 bases between. This CDR3 region has 13 residues. The CDR3 DNA reads as TGTGCCAGCAGCTCATCCCCCCTCAATGAGCAGTACTTC. Protein sequence: CASSSSPLNEQYF. Full variable domain (remainder filled in from reference TRBV5-5 and TRBJ2-5): DAGVTQSPTHLIKTRGQQVTLRCSPISGHKSVSWYQQVLGQGPQFIFQYYEKEERGRGNFPDRFSARQFPNYSSELNVNALLLGDSALYLCASSSSPLNEQYFGPGTRLLVL.

On this clonotype itself: A read error may explain this, as a much larger clone is one base away. The genes are TRBV18 and TRBJ2-1, with D uncertain. V was shortened by 5 bases and J by 13 bases, with 15 bases between the two germline ends. The CDR3 has 12 residues. Per germline, CDR1 KGHSH and CDR2 LQKENI. The CDR3: CASSTYQETQFF. CDR3 nucleotides: TGTGCCAGCTCAACGTACCAAGAGACCCAGTTCTTC.

This chain connects TRBV4-2 to TRBJ2-1; 8 bases fit TRBD2. J gave up 5 bases and V 1 base, and 1 base lay outside the gene matches. From germline, CDR1 is LGHNA and CDR2 YNFKEQ. This CDR3 spans 14 amino acids. This CDR3 reads CASSQAGGNNEQFF. CDR3 nucleotides: TGTGCCAGCAGCCAAGCGGGGGGGAACAATGAGCAGTTCTTC.

As regards this clonotype: Sequence at one end of the junction differs from germline and may be a read error. The CDR3 coding sequence is TGTGCCAGCAGCCCGGGCCCGTCTGGGGCCAACGCCCTGACTTTC. Translation gives CASSPGPSGANALTF. The chain uses TRBV5-6 and TRBJ2-6; possibly TRBD1 for D (5 bases). CDR3 length equals 15 residues. CDR1 and CDR2 from the germline V gene are SGHDT and YYEEEE.

With respect to this clonotype: A much larger clone differs from this one at a single base, so this may be a read error. The V and J genes are TRBV29-1 and TRBJ2-1, with a tentative D call TRBD1 (6 bases). Trimming cost V 4 bases and J 5 bases, with 12 bases left between them. Germline V gene lookup returns CDR1 SQVTM and CDR2 ANQGSEA. CDR3 length equals 13 residues. CDR3 sequence reads: CSVGPRGHNEQFF. The CDR3 DNA is TGCAGCGTTGGTCCCAGGGGCCACAATGAGCAGTTCTTC.

Points on this clonotype: Just one base apart from a much larger clone, this may be a read error. The chain has TRBV12-3 or TRBV12-4 and TRBJ2-5; D tentatively reads TRBD1 or TRBD2 (7 bases each). This CDR3 is built from 15 residues. V was shortened by 5 bases and J by 11 bases, with 24 bases between the two germline ends. The CDR3 coding sequence is TGTGCCAGCAGTGATACAGGGGAGGGTTGGAATGAGCAGTACTTC. Protein sequence: CASSDTGEGWNEQYF.

The chain carries TRBV4-3 and TRBJ2-1; 7 nucleotides match TRBD1. CDR3 length: 14 residues. Trimming took 4 bases from V and 5 from J; bases not matched to a gene: 5. Germline V gives CDR1 LGHNA, CDR2 YSLEER. CDR3 region: CASSLEGQNNEQFF. CDR3 coding DNA: TGCGCCAGCAGCCTAGAGGGACAGAACAATGAGCAGTTCTTC.

The chain combines TRBV9 with TRBJ1-1; 10 bases fit TRBD1. Unmatched junction bases numbered 8, after V lost 3 bases and J lost 6 bases. The V gene's germline CDR1 is SGDLS and CDR2 YYNGEE. The CDR3 loop spans 15 amino acids. CDR3 sequence: CASSERTGGVAEAFF. The CDR3, as DNA: TGTGCCAGCAGCGAGCGGACAGGGGGGGTGGCTGAAGCTTTCTTT.

This clonotype appeared many times. The rearrangement links TRBV29-1 to TRBJ2-3; 13 positions match TRBD2. The CDR3 spans 16 residues. Per the germline V gene, CDR1 is SQVTM and CDR2 is ANQGSEA. V trimming: 8 bases; J trimming: 6 bases; junction bases outside the gene matches: 14. In nucleotides, the CDR3 is TGCAGCCTTCGGACTAGCGGGGGACTACGTGCGGATACGCAGTATTTT. Its translation: CSLRTSGGLRADTQYF.

This chain connects TRBV21-1 to TRBJ1-1; TRBD1 was called by the table and not checked on the DNA. TRBV21-1 is assigned pseudogene status. The CDR3 is 18 residues long. The DNA of the CDR3 is TGTGCCAGCAGCAAAGGGAATCGGCTCGACAGGGGTAACACTGAAGCTTTCTTT. This encodes CASSKGNRLDRGNTEAFF.